The rows below give T cell receptor beta chains drawn from one sample of a study of a mutant IDH1 vaccine in newly diagnosed glioma. Antigens of these TCRs are unknown. Repertoires were generated with immunoSEQ multiplex PCR, while TCRdb's copy carries only in-frame clones and drops some. The sample contains around 50,000 clones, approximately 84% of which appear only once. The sequences come from PBMCs, collected from a glioma patient whose treatment included an IDH1 peptide vaccine. Receptor source: a woman under 40 with glioma. Some clones in this sample may be carry-over from other donors' samples. Each CDR3 is given with its conserved first and last residue. A D gene is named only where the DNA matches it firmly. Not all rows give a size; the values are once, few, many and, for expanded clones, a class.

J: TRBJ1-1
D: NA
size: NA
V: TRBV12-5
CDR3: CASGLGVGTEAFF
DNA: TGTGCTAGTGGTTTAGGGGTGGGTACTGAAGCTTTCTTT

J: TRBJ1-1
D: TRBD1
size: NA
V: TRBV4-1
CDR3: CASSLRDRVTEAFF
DNA: TGCGCCAGCAGCCTCCGGGACAGGGTAACTGAAGCTTTCTTT

J: TRBJ2-5
D: NA
size: once
V: TRBV10-3
CDR3: CAIRGHSQETQYF
DNA: TGTGCCATCAGGGGACATTCCCAAGAGACCCAGTACTTC

J: TRBJ2-7
D: NA
size: NA
V: TRBV6-5
CDR3: CASSYGREQYF
DNA: TGTGCCAGCAGTTACGGTAGAGAGCAGTACTTC

J: TRBJ1-1
D: NA
size: NA
V: TRBV19
CDR3: CASSPRWGEMNTEAFF
DNA: TGTGCCAGTAGCCCCCGGTGGGGGGAGATGAACACTGAAGCTTTCTTT

J: TRBJ2-1
D: NA
size: NA
V: TRBV14
CDR3: CASSPHPGSLGYNEQFF
DNA: TGTGCCAGCAGCCCCCACCCGGGGTCACTAGGGTACAATGAGCAGTTCTTC

J: TRBJ2-5
D: NA
size: once
V: TRBV7-9
CDR3: CASSLIGRRGQETQYF
DNA: TGTGCCAGCAGCTTAATCGGTCGGCGGGGCCAAGAGACCCAGTACTTC

J: TRBJ2-6
D: TRBD1
size: NA
V: TRBV7-7
CDR3: CASSPTGDPNSGANVLTF
DNA: TGTGCTAGCAGCCCGACAGGGGACCCCAATTCTGGGGCCAACGTCCTGACTTTC

J: TRBJ1-5
D: NA
size: NA
V: TRBV6-1
CDR3: CASSEIPSQEAFSKPQHF
DNA: TGTGCCAGCAGTGAAATTCCTTCTCAGGAGGCATTCTCGAAGCCCCAGCATTTT

J: TRBJ2-7
D: TRBD2
size: NA
V: TRBV30
CDR3: CAWSSGLAGYEQYF
DNA: TGTGCCTGGAGTAGTGGACTAGCAGGTTACGAGCAGTACTTC

J: TRBJ2-3
D: NA
size: NA
V: TRBV29-1
CDR3: CSVDGGEADTQYF
DNA: TGCAGCGTTGATGGGGGCGAAGCAGATACGCAGTATTTT

J: TRBJ2-7
D: TRBD2
size: NA
V: TRBV5-4
CDR3: CASSVLAGGPISYEQYF
DNA: TGTGCCAGCAGCGTACTAGCGGGAGGGCCTATATCCTACGAGCAGTACTTC

J: TRBJ2-1
D: NA
size: NA
V: TRBV9
CDR3: CASSVAGSAFEQFF
DNA: TGTGCCAGCAGCGTAGCAGGCTCGGCCTTTGAGCAGTTCTTC

J: TRBJ1-5
D: NA
size: NA
V: TRBV5-5
CDR3: CASSFAQPQHF
DNA: TGTGCCAGCAGCTTTGCTCAGCCCCAGCATTTT

J: TRBJ1-2
D: NA
size: NA
V: TRBV29-1
CDR3: CSVADAYGYTF
DNA: TGCAGCGTCGCGGACGCTTATGGCTACACCTTC

J: TRBJ2-5
D: NA
size: NA
V: TRBV5-1
CDR3: CASSFSPEIGETQYF
DNA: TGCGCCAGCAGCTTTAGCCCCGAAATTGGGGAGACCCAGTACTTC

J: TRBJ2-2
D: TRBD2
size: NA
V: TRBV5-1
CDR3: CASSLYRSGSGTGELFF
DNA: TGCGCCAGCAGCCTCTACCGTAGCGGGAGCGGGACGGGGGAGCTGTTTTTT

J: TRBJ1-5
D: NA
size: NA
V: TRBV19
CDR3: CASSPLGLGDQPQHF
DNA: TGTGCCAGTAGCCCGTTGGGACTAGGTGATCAGCCCCAGCATTTT

J: TRBJ2-5
D: NA
size: NA
V: TRBV5-6
CDR3: CASSLAGSGEETQYF
DNA: TGTGCCAGCAGCTTGGCGGGGTCAGGGGAAGAGACCCAGTACTTC

J: TRBJ2-7
D: NA
size: NA
V: TRBV27
CDR3: CASRGSGNYEQYF
DNA: TGTGCCAGCAGAGGATCGGGGAACTACGAGCAGTACTTC

J: TRBJ2-1
D: NA
size: once
V: TRBV9
CDR3: CASSVDGQIYNEQFF
DNA: TGTGCCAGCAGCGTAGATGGACAGATATACAATGAGCAGTTCTTC

J: TRBJ2-1
D: TRBD2
size: NA
V: TRBV6-5
CDR3: CASSYNGLAGDNEQFF
DNA: TGTGCCAGCAGTTACAACGGTCTAGCGGGCGACAATGAGCAGTTCTTC

J: TRBJ2-7
D: TRBD2
size: NA
V: TRBV29-1
CDR3: CSVEGEGYSYEQYF
DNA: TGCAGCGTTGAAGGGGAGGGTTACTCCTACGAGCAGTACTTC

J: TRBJ1-1
D: NA
size: NA
V: TRBV6-1
CDR3: CASSDGRGTEAFF
DNA: TGTGCCAGCAGTGACGGGAGGGGCACTGAAGCTTTCTTT

J: TRBJ2-1
D: NA
size: NA
V: TRBV5-6
CDR3: CASSFGTSEQFF
DNA: TGTGCCAGCAGCTTTGGGACTTCTGAGCAGTTCTTC

J: TRBJ1-5
D: TRBD1
size: few
V: TRBV4-1
CDR3: CASSRDRDSNQPQHF
DNA: TGCGCCAGCAGCCGGGACAGGGATAGCAATCAGCCCCAGCATTTT

J: TRBJ1-1
D: NA
size: NA
V: TRBV7-2
CDR3: CASSFRRNTEAFF
DNA: TGTGCCAGCAGCTTTCGGCGGAACACTGAAGCTTTCTTT

J: TRBJ2-3
D: NA
size: once
V: TRBV19
CDR3: CASSTDDSTDTQYF
DNA: TGTGCCAGTAGTACCGACGATTCCACAGATACGCAGTATTTT

J: TRBJ2-1
D: TRBD2
size: NA
V: TRBV7-9
CDR3: CASSLPDGGRGNNEQFF
DNA: TGTGCCAGCAGCCTCCCTGACGGCGGGAGGGGGAACAATGAGCAGTTCTTC

J: TRBJ1-5
D: NA
size: NA
V: TRBV18
CDR3: CASSPPNRVSNQPQHF
DNA: TGTGCCAGCTCACCACCCAACAGGGTAAGCAATCAGCCCCAGCATTTT

J: TRBJ1-2
D: TRBD1
size: NA
V: TRBV10-2
CDR3: CASSTGVIYGYTF
DNA: TGCGCCAGTAGTACAGGGGTCATCTATGGCTACACCTTC

J: TRBJ2-4
D: TRBD1
size: once
V: TRBV5-1
CDR3: CASSFSTGGANIQYF
DNA: TGCGCCAGCAGCTTTTCGACAGGGGGCGCGAACATTCAGTACTTC

J: TRBJ2-1
D: TRBD2
size: NA
V: TRBV29-1
CDR3: CSAPSPTSGRGNEQFF
DNA: TGCAGCGCCCCCTCCCCCACTAGCGGGAGGGGGAATGAGCAGTTCTTC

J: TRBJ1-1
D: NA
size: NA
V: TRBV27
CDR3: CASSWGEGYQAFF
DNA: TGTGCCAGCAGTTGGGGGGAAGGTTACCAAGCTTTCTTT

J: TRBJ1-1
D: NA
size: NA
V: TRBV7-8
CDR3: CASSFGGTAEAFF
DNA: TGTGCCAGCAGCTTTGGGGGTACCGCTGAAGCTTTCTTT

J: TRBJ1-5
D: TRBD1
size: NA
V: TRBV5-5
CDR3: CASSLAGTALGPQHF
DNA: TGTGCCAGCAGCTTGGCCGGGACAGCTCTGGGTCCCCAGCATTTT

J: TRBJ1-3
D: TRBD1
size: NA
V: TRBV19
CDR3: CASSNTGVSGNTIYF
DNA: TGTGCCAGTAGTAATACAGGGGTCTCTGGAAACACCATATATTTT

J: TRBJ1-2
D: TRBD1
size: NA
V: TRBV13
CDR3: CASSFRQGGFYGYTF
DNA: TGTGCCAGCAGCTTTCGACAGGGGGGTTTCTATGGCTACACCTTC

J: TRBJ2-3
D: TRBD2
size: NA
V: TRBV6-1
CDR3: CASSVLRGLARTDTQYF
DNA: TGTGCCAGCAGTGTCCTAAGGGGACTAGCGCGCACAGATACGCAGTATTTT

J: TRBJ2-7
D: TRBD2
size: NA
V: TRBV7-8
CDR3: CASSSWTSGSSEQYF
DNA: TGTGCCAGCAGTTCCTGGACTAGCGGGAGTAGCGAGCAGTACTTC

J: TRBJ1-1
D: NA
size: NA
V: TRBV5-6
CDR3: CASSLETNTEAFF
DNA: TGTGCCAGCAGCTTGGAAACGAACACTGAAGCTTTCTTT

J: TRBJ2-2
D: NA
size: NA
V: TRBV7-9
CDR3: CASSFGGTTGELFF
DNA: TGTGCCAGCAGCTTCGGAGGAACCACCGGGGAGCTGTTTTTT

J: TRBJ2-7
D: NA
size: NA
V: TRBV21-1
CDR3: CASTPGTGTGEQYF
DNA: TGTGCCAGCACTCCCGGGACAGGGACGGGCGAGCAGTACTTC

J: TRBJ2-6
D: NA
size: NA
V: TRBV29-1
CDR3: CSVDGGPGANVLTF
DNA: TGCAGCGTTGATGGCGGACCTGGGGCCAACGTCCTGACTTTC

J: TRBJ2-7
D: TRBD2
size: NA
V: TRBV30
CDR3: CAWSLSGAYEQYF
DNA: TGTGCCTGGAGTCTAAGCGGGGCCTACGAGCAGTACTTC

J: TRBJ1-4
D: NA
size: NA
V: TRBV6-1
CDR3: CASSEAPPGTYNEKLFF
DNA: TGTGCCAGCAGTGAAGCGCCCCCGGGAACTTACAATGAAAAACTGTTTTTT

J: TRBJ2-3
D: NA
size: NA
V: TRBV4-1
CDR3: CASSPPSGGTSTDTQYF
DNA: TGCGCCAGCAGCCCCCCCTCCGGCGGGACTAGCACAGATACGCAGTATTTT

J: TRBJ1-5
D: TRBD1
size: NA
V: TRBV28
CDR3: CASSLWQDRGYSDSNQPQHF
DNA: TGTGCCAGCAGTTTATGGCAGGACAGGGGTTACTCGGATAGCAATCAGCCCCAGCATTTT

J: TRBJ2-5
D: NA
size: once
V: TRBV27
CDR3: CASSFSARGGETQYF
DNA: TGTGCCAGCAGTTTCTCCGCTAGGGGCGGAGAGACCCAGTACTTC

J: TRBJ2-1
D: TRBD2
size: once
V: TRBV29-1
CDR3: CSVEEGTSVYNEQFF
DNA: TGCAGCGTTGAGGAAGGGACTAGCGTTTACAATGAGCAGTTCTTC

J: TRBJ2-5
D: NA
size: NA
V: TRBV27
CDR3: CASSQYGPQETQYF
DNA: TGTGCCAGCAGTCAGTATGGGCCGCAAGAGACCCAGTACTTC

J: TRBJ2-7
D: TRBD2
size: once
V: TRBV10-2
CDR3: CASNRLAGVTDEQYF
DNA: TGCGCCAGCAATAGACTAGCGGGAGTCACCGACGAGCAGTACTTC

J: TRBJ2-2
D: NA
size: NA
V: TRBV11-2
CDR3: CASSPDRGELFF
DNA: TGTGCCAGCAGCCCTGACAGGGGGGAGCTGTTTTTT

J: TRBJ2-3
D: NA
size: NA
V: TRBV7-9
CDR3: CASSLPRSDTQYF
DNA: TGTGCCAGCAGCCTCCCACGTTCAGATACGCAGTATTTT

J: TRBJ1-3
D: NA
size: NA
V: TRBV18
CDR3: CASSPPYTFSGNTIYF
DNA: TGTGCCAGCTCACCACCGTACACCTTCTCTGGAAACACCATATATTTT

J: TRBJ2-7
D: NA
size: NA
V: TRBV7-9
CDR3: CASSFGGTPYEQYF
DNA: TGTGCCAGCAGCTTCGGGGGTACTCCCTACGAGCAGTACTTC

J: TRBJ2-7
D: TRBD1
size: NA
V: TRBV9
CDR3: CASSDTGDSYEQYF
DNA: TGTGCCAGCAGCGACACAGGGGACTCCTACGAGCAGTACTTC